This entry lists 19 T cell receptor beta chains sequenced from one sample in a study of OX40 agonist ivuxolimab in advanced cancers. This table comes from immunoSEQ multiplex PCR, and its TCRdb copy is limited to in-frame clones, with some not included. The sample includes approximately 13,000 clones, approximately 80% of them seen just once. The source was CD4+ or CD8+ T cells sorted from blood, collected in a trial of the OX40 agonist ivuxolimab. Every receptor here comes from an adult with an advanced solid tumor such as melanoma, head and neck, liver or kidney cancer.

The chain combines TRBV5-6 with TRBJ1-3; no clear D. CDR1 and CDR2 from the germline V gene are SGHDT and YYEEEE. The CDR3 sequence is 14 residues long. With 0 bases removed from V and 1 base from J, the gap between germline ends came to 5 bases. CDR3 region: CASSLVVSGNTIYF. For the CDR3, the DNA is TGTGCCAGCAGCTTGGTTGTGTCTGGAAACACCATATATTTT.

In this sample, this clone turned up once. The chain recombines TRBV9 with TRBJ2-7; D may be TRBD1 or TRBD2 (5 bases each). The CDR3 totals 14 residues. CDR1 SGDLS and CDR2 YYNGEE come from the germline V gene. V dropped 4 bases and J dropped 3 bases, with 14 bases sitting between them. This chain's CDR3 is CASSLVGDLYEQYF. The DNA for the CDR3 is TGTGCCAGCAGCTTAGTGGGGGATCTCTACGAGCAGTACTTC.

As regards this clone: A read error may account for a junction end that differs from germline. The J gene is TRBJ2-1, the V gene TRBV7-7; D not certain. The germline V gene has CDR1 SSHAT and CDR2 FNYEAQ (reference sequence). CDR3 size: 13 residues. This CDR3 is CASSQSPKNEQFF. The CDR3, as DNA: TGTGCTAGCAGTCAAAGTCCGAAAAATGAGCAGTTCTTC.

The chain is built from TRBV6-6 and TRBJ2-2; D ambiguous. CDR1 is MNHNY, CDR2 SVGAGI, per germline (reference sequence). Trimming stripped 7 bases from V and 4 bases from J, with 10 bases between. This CDR3 is built from 13 residues. CDR3 residues: CASTPAPTGELFF. The CDR3 DNA sequence: TGTGCCAGCACCCCGGCGCCCACCGGGGAGCTGTTTTTT.

The chain couples TRBV9 to TRBJ2-7; 9 bases are a match to TRBD1. CDR1 and CDR2 from the germline V gene are SGDLS and YYNGEE. This CDR3 spans 15 amino acids. With 3 bases clipped from V and 4 bases from J, the junction kept 8 bases outside the gene matches. The CDR3 nucleotides read TGTGCCAGCAGCGCGGGACAGGGCGGATTGTACGAGCAGTACTTC. This codes for CASSAGQGGLYEQYF.

This chain joins TRBV7-8 and TRBJ1-2, with D perhaps TRBD1 (5 bases). The CDR3 contains 13 residues. CDR1 SGHVS and CDR2 FQNEAQ come from the germline V gene. Trimming took 3 bases from V and 8 from J, leaving 13 bases between them. The CDR3 nucleotides are TGTGCCAGCAGCTTTTGGGGGGAAGAAGGCTACACCTTC. As protein: CASSFWGEEGYTF.

The chain employs TRBV7-8 and TRBJ2-1; 10 bases agree with TRBD2. The CDR3 is made up of 15 amino acids. Germline V gene data show CDR1 as SGHVS and CDR2 as FQNEAQ. V gave up 6 bases and J gave up 4 bases; unmatched junction bases: 6. The CDR3 is CASRIGTSVYNEQFF. The CDR3 DNA reads TGTGCCAGCAGGATCGGGACTAGCGTGTACAATGAGCAGTTCTTC.

The chain carries TRBV6-1 and TRBJ2-5; no definite D call. V was cut by 5 bases and J by 5 bases, with 12 bases left in between. The germline gives CDR1 MNHNS, CDR2 SASEGT. This CDR3 region has 13 residues. The DNA for the CDR3 is TGTGCCAGCAGTTGGACCCTCCGGGAGACCCAGTACTTC. It yields the protein CASSWTLRETQYF.

This sequence joins TRBV7-8 and TRBJ1-2; D is uncertain. Germline values: CDR1 SGHVS, CDR2 FQNEAQ. Trimming took 5 bases from V and 9 from J, leaving 13 bases between them. The CDR3 is made up of 12 amino acids. CDR3 sequence: CASSPFFGSYTF. The DNA of the CDR3 is TGTGCCAGCAGCCCTTTTTTTGGGAGCTACACCTTC.

The chain couples TRBV7-2 to TRBJ2-4; D is possibly TRBD2 (6 bases). V lost 5 bases and J lost 7, with 12 bases in between. Germline CDR1 SGHTA, CDR2 FQGNSA. The CDR3 length is 13 residues. CDR3: CASSHQEGNIQYF. The CDR3 DNA is TGTGCCAGCAGCCATCAGGAGGGGAACATTCAGTACTTC. Based on the CDR3 plus reference TRBV7-2 and TRBJ2-4, the full variable domain is GAGVSQSPSNKVTEKGKDVELRCDPISGHTALYWYRQSLGQGLEFLIYFQGNSAPDKSGLPSDRFSAERTGGSVSTLTIQRTQQEDSAVYLCASSHQEGNIQYFGAGTRLSVL.

The chain combines TRBV5-5 with TRBJ1-2; D is uncertain. Per germline, CDR1 SGHKS and CDR2 YYEKEE (reference sequence). Trimming pared 2 bases from V and 4 bases from J, leaving 12 bases between. The CDR3 totals 14 residues. The CDR3 nucleotides are TGTGCCAGCAGCTTTGCTGCCAATCCCTATGGCTACACCTTC. It specifies CASSFAANPYGYTF.

The chain combines TRBV28 with TRBJ2-4; 7 bases match TRBD2. Germline CDR1 MDHEN, CDR2 SYDVKM. The CDR3 contains 14 residues. The V and J ends lost 6 bases and 8 bases, in that order; junction bases with no gene match: 10. CDR3 DNA: TGTGCCAGCAGCCGGATGGGGGGGTTGGACATTCAGTACTTC. Its translation: CASSRMGGLDIQYF.

This sequence joins TRBV9 and TRBJ2-5; no clear D gene. Germline values: CDR1 SGDLS, CDR2 YYNGEE. This CDR3 has 13 amino acids. V was trimmed by 4 bases and J by 6 bases, leaving 13 bases between them. The DNA of the CDR3 is TGTGCCAGCAGCCCATCCACGGAGAAGACCCAGTACTTC. It yields the protein CASSPSTEKTQYF.

The V call is TRBV4-3, the J call TRBJ2-7; D not certain. CDR3 length: 15 amino acids. CDR1 LGHNA and CDR2 YSLEER come from the germline V gene. V dropped 0 bases and J dropped 5 bases, with 14 bases sitting between them. CDR3 in DNA: TGCGCCAGCAGCCAAGATGGGCTCCGGCAGAACGAGCAGTACTTC. Residues: CASSQDGLRQNEQYF.

The genes are TRBV11-2 and TRBJ2-3; 13 bases align to TRBD2. V trimming: 6 bases; J trimming: 0 bases; junction bases outside the gene matches: 6. There are 17 residues in the CDR3. Looked up from germline, CDR1 is SGHAT and CDR2 is FQNNGV. CDR3 nucleotides: TGTGCCAGCAGATCCGGGACTAGCGGGATTAGCACAGATACGCAGTATTTT. Its protein product is CASRSGTSGISTDTQYF.

The chain carries TRBV29-1 and TRBJ1-1, with 10 positions matching TRBD1. Germline loops: CDR1 SQVTM, CDR2 ANQGSEA. V was pared by 8 bases and J by 5 bases, with 8 bases of the junction left unmatched. CDR3 length: 13 residues. The CDR3 region has the DNA TGCAGCTCGGGAGGACAGGGGGAGACTGAAGCTTTCTTT. Translating gives CSSGGQGETEAFF.

The chain is built from TRBV28 and TRBJ1-5; 10 bases map to TRBD1. Per germline, CDR1 MDHEN and CDR2 SYDVKM. V lost 8 bases to trimming and J lost 11 bases; unmatched junction nucleotides: 9. The CDR3 has 13 residues. This CDR3 is CASGDRGEPAQHF. The DNA for the CDR3 is TGTGCCAGCGGGGACAGGGGTGAGCCAGCCCAGCATTTT.

The chain links TRBV9 to TRBJ2-5; D uncertain. The CDR3 has 14 amino acids. V was clipped by 0 bases and J by 1 base, with 7 bases between them. Germline values: CDR1 SGDLS, CDR2 YYNGEE. CDR3 residues: CASSVETSQETQYF. The CDR3 bases are TGTGCCAGCAGCGTAGAAACCAGCCAAGAGACCCAGTACTTC.

The gene calls are TRBV6-6 and TRBJ2-7; 8 bases map to TRBD2. This CDR3 is 13 amino acids long. The ends lost 6 bases at V and 2 bases at J; junction bases unmatched: 3. Germline V lookup: CDR1 MNHNY, CDR2 SVGAGI (reference sequence). DNA of the CDR3: TGTGCCAGCAGCCTGGGACTAGCCTACGAGCAGTACTTC. Protein sequence: CASSLGLAYEQYF.